Only one count was recorded for the clone carrying this T cell receptor beta chain. The entry originates in a study of control samples from healthy donors and cancer patients. The assay was immunoSEQ multiplex PCR, and TCRdb's table has in-frame clones only and misses some. The sample lists around 90,000 clones, 70% to 90% occurring once. The CDR3 loop spans 18 amino acids. Germline V gene data show CDR1 as SGHNT and CDR2 as YYREEE (reference sequence). Trimming cost V 0 bases and J 4 bases; bases outside gene matches: 11. The J gene is TRBJ2-4, the V gene TRBV5-4; 9 bases align to TRBD2. This TCR derives from a woman aged 35 to 49 in good health. Sequenced input: blood. CDR3 region: CASSLALIPSGVKNIQYF. In nucleotides, the CDR3 is TGTGCCAGCAGCTTGGCCTTGATCCCTAGCGGGGTTAAAAACATTCAGTACTTC.